Sequencing of this T cell receptor beta chain was carried out in a study of blood T cell repertoires in COVID-19. About the research overall: There were acute and convalescent COVID-19 samples, and they came from the United States, Italy and Spain. T cells, B-cell-depleted T cells, or PBMCs supplied cDNA or gDNA.

In the study's own analysis: Using reference gene primer amplification, nucleated cell counts were estimated. Generated by immunoSEQ multiplex PCR, the TCRdb table keeps only in-frame clones and is missing some. V, J and clone size are taken as reported in that table, and D and trimming were inferred from the DNA itself. The sample lists some 120,000 clones; roughly four fifths were seen once. This CDR3 spans 13 amino acids. The V end was cut by 3 bases, the J end by 5 bases, with 10 bases between. Germline CDR1 SGHTA, CDR2 FQGTGA. As concerns this clone: Different DNA sequences within this sample yield the same CDR3.

The chain links TRBV7-3 to TRBJ1-1; D is possibly TRBD1 (5 bases). The specimen sequenced was peripheral blood. The sequence derives from an older man with active or convalescent COVID-19. The CDR3 DNA reads TGTGCCAGCAGCTTTCAGGGAGGGACTGAAGCTTTCTTT. Residues: CASSFQGGTEAFF.